These T cell receptor beta chains were read from a single sample in a study of T cell repertoires in cytomegalovirus infection. Their antigens remain unidentified. One entry per CDR3 protein, called by TCRdb with MiXCR from the reads. The sample carries about 900,000 distinct CDR3 sequences, approximately 30% recorded once. The sequenced sample was cultured CD8+ T cells from PBMCs, obtained from culture after CMV antigen stimulation. The receptor source for this set is a human donor in good health (CMV status not recorded). Some clones in this sample may be carry-over from other donors' samples. The CDR3 runs from the conserved cysteine through the conserved F or W. D genes are given only for firm matches. Where a row states a size, it is once, few, many or the class of an expanded clone; other rows omit it.

d_call clone_size j_call v_call cdr3_nt cdr3_aa
TRBD1 few TRBJ1-3 TRBV7-8 TGTGCCAGCAGCTACCTAGCCGCTCCGGGACAGACTTCGAGCTCTGGAAACACCATATATTTT CASSYLAAPGQTSSSGNTIYF
TRBD1 NA TRBJ1-2 TRBV14 TGTGCCAGCAGCTATACTCGACAGGGAACGTTTAACTATGGCTACACCTTC CASSYTRQGTFNYGYTF
TRBD1 NA TRBJ1-4 TRBV7-6 TGTGTCAGCAGCCCCGGGACAGTAGTTAATGAAAAACTGTTTTTT CVSSPGTVVNEKLFF
TRBD1 NA TRBJ2-3 TRBV28 TGTGTCAGCAGTACCCCGGGACAGGAGGCAGATACGCAGTATTTT CVSSTPGQEADTQYF
TRBD1 NA TRBJ1-6 TRBV25-1 TGTGCCAGCACTAACGACAGGGGTTATGATTCACCCCTCCACTTT CASTNDRGYDSPLHF
TRBD1 NA TRBJ2-1 TRBV7-9 TGTGCCAGCAGCCGAACCGGACAGGGACCTATAGATGAGCAGTTCTTC CASSRTGQGPIDEQFF
NA once TRBJ2-1 TRBV7-4 TGTGCCAGCAGCTTAGCAGGGCCCATGGAGCAGTTCTTC CASSLAGPMEQFF
NA few TRBJ2-3 TRBV4-1 TGCGCCAGCAGCCTCCCTACAGGGCGGGATACGCAGTATTTT CASSLPTGRDTQYF
NA NA TRBJ1-6 TRBV7-9 TGTGCCAGCACCCCCTTCCGTGATTCACCCCTCCACTTT CASTPFRDSPLHF
TRBD2 NA TRBJ2-5 TRBV14 TGTGCCAGCAGCCAAGGACCCCTAGCGGGGGGGTGGACCCAGTACTTC CASSQGPLAGGWTQYF
TRBD1 few TRBJ1-2 TRBV29-1 TGCAGCGTTGCCCAGGGGGACTATGGCTACACCTTC CSVAQGDYGYTF
NA NA TRBJ1-5 TRBV28 TGTGCCAGCAGTTTATCGCTGGGCTTGGGTCAGCCCCAACATTTT CASSLSLGLGQPQHF
NA few TRBJ2-3 TRBV28 TGTGCCAGCAGTCTTCCAGGGCTCACAGATACGCAGTATTTT CASSLPGLTDTQYF
NA many TRBJ1-6 TRBV7-2 TGTGCCAGCACCTACTCTTCGGTCGGATATTCACCCCTCCACTTT CASTYSSVGYSPLHF
TRBD2 NA TRBJ2-3 TRBV9 TGTGCCAGCAGCGTCCCTATTAGCGGGGGCCGCACAGATACGCAGTATTTT CASSVPISGGRTDTQYF
NA few TRBJ1-1 TRBV4-1 TGCGCCAGCAGCCAAGACCCGAACACTGAAGCTTTCTTT CASSQDPNTEAFF
TRBD2 few TRBJ2-3 TRBV19 TGTGCCAGTAGTCTGCGGGGGGGGGTCGGAGATACGCAGTATTTT CASSLRGGVGDTQYF
TRBD1 NA TRBJ2-3 TRBV7-9 TGTGCCAGCGGACGGACAGGCTGGATCCCAGATACGCAGTATTTT CASGRTGWIPDTQYF
TRBD2 NA TRBJ2-3 TRBV7-9 TGTGCCAGCAGCGGATCGACTAGCGGTTTGGACGCTAGCACAGATACGCAGTATTTT CASSGSTSGLDASTDTQYF
NA NA TRBJ2-1 TRBV27 TGTGCCAGCAGTTTCCTTGACAGCACCGAGGGGTACAATGAGCAGTTCTTC CASSFLDSTEGYNEQFF
NA NA TRBJ2-1 TRBV12-3/TRBV12-4 TGTGCCAGCAGCTACCAGGCGGTAGGTGATGAGCAGTTCTTC CASSYQAVGDEQFF
NA NA TRBJ1-1 TRBV20-1 TGCAGAGGTGACCAGGGGGCTTTCTTT CRGDQGAFF
NA few TRBJ2-5 TRBV7-6 TGTGCCAGCAGCTTAGACATGACAGATGAGACCCAGTACTTC CASSLDMTDETQYF
NA NA TRBJ2-5 TRBV19 TGTGCCAGTAGTATAGTTCCCCTTGAGACCCAGTACTTC CASSIVPLETQYF
TRBD2 NA TRBJ2-3 TRBV27 TGTGCCAGCAGGGGGGGACTAGGCGCAGATACGCAGTATTTT CASRGGLGADTQYF
NA few TRBJ2-6 TRBV27 TGTGCCAGCAGCTTCACGGGAGTTTCTGGGGCCAACGTCCTGACTTTC CASSFTGVSGANVLTF
NA NA TRBJ1-4 TRBV2 TGTGCCAGCAGATCCCTCCGACTGTTTTTT CASRSLRLFF
NA NA TRBJ1-3 TRBV4-1 TGCGCCAGCAGCCACCCCGACAGTGACTCTGGAAACACCATATATTTT CASSHPDSDSGNTIYF
NA NA TRBJ2-1 TRBV28 TGTGCCAGCAGTTTATCGGGGGGCATTACCAATGAGCAGTTCTTC CASSLSGGITNEQFF
TRBD2 many TRBJ2-1 TRBV7-9 TGTGCCAGCAGCTCCCCGGGACTAGCGGGGGGGCCCTACAATGAGCAGTTCTTC CASSSPGLAGGPYNEQFF
NA few TRBJ2-1 TRBV7-6 TGTGCCAGCTTTGGCGGGAAAGGCTCCTACAATGAGCAGTTCTTC CASFGGKGSYNEQFF
NA once TRBJ2-7 TRBV20-1 TGCAGTGCTAGCTTATTCGAAGGGTTCAGCTCCTACGAGCAGTACTTC CSASLFEGFSSYEQYF
NA NA TRBJ2-5 TRBV10-2 TGCGCCAGCAGTGAACCCAGGCAGTCGCAAGAGACCCAGTACTTC CASSEPRQSQETQYF
NA few TRBJ2-6 TRBV6-1 TGTGCCAGCAGTGAAAGTCCAGGATGGACTACTGGGGCCAACGTCCTGACTTTC CASSESPGWTTGANVLTF
NA NA TRBJ2-1 TRBV14 TGTGCCAGCAGCCAAGTTTTCCTGTGGGATGAGCAGTTCTTC CASSQVFLWDEQFF
TRBD2 few TRBJ2-3 TRBV4-1 TGCGCCAGCAGCCAAGATTTGGGGACTAGCGGGCAAAATCCTGGGTATTTT CASSQDLGTSGQNPGYF
NA many TRBJ2-3 TRBV25-1 TGTGCCAGCAGTGAATTCAGGGCCAGCACAGATACGCAGTATTTT CASSEFRASTDTQYF
TRBD1 many TRBJ2-5 TRBV7-8 TGTGCCAGCAGCTTCCGGGACAGGGGGCGAAACCCCGAAGCTCCCCAAGAGACCCAGTACTTC CASSFRDRGRNPEAPQETQYF
NA few TRBJ2-3 TRBV5-1 TGCGCCAGCAGCTTTGTCCAGGGGACCACAGATACGCAGTATTTT CASSFVQGTTDTQYF
NA NA TRBJ1-2 TRBV6-5 TGTGCCAGCAGTTACTCTGGGGCGCACTATGGCTACACCTTC CASSYSGAHYGYTF
NA few TRBJ1-4 TRBV27 TGTGCCAGCAGTTCGTTCCGGTTCAATGAAAAACTGTTTTTT CASSSFRFNEKLFF
NA few TRBJ2-1 TRBV19 TGTGCCAGTAGTTTAAGATTGGGCCAGGGGCAGTTCTTC CASSLRLGQGQFF
TRBD1 few TRBJ1-2 TRBV4-1 TGCGCCAGCAGCCAAGATCTGCCCCGGGACAGGGAGGACTATGGCTACACCTTC CASSQDLPRDREDYGYTF
NA NA TRBJ1-2 TRBV7-9 TGTGCCAGCATTAAGGATCAGGGACGTAATGGCTACACCTTC CASIKDQGRNGYTF
NA NA TRBJ1-5 TRBV15 TGTGCCACCAGTACCCCCAGGGAGTATAGCAATCAGCCCCAGCATTTT CATSTPREYSNQPQHF
TRBD2 few TRBJ2-3 TRBV7-2 TGTGCCAGCGTCCCACTAGCGGGGGAGATAGATACGCAGTATTTT CASVPLAGEIDTQYF
NA NA TRBJ2-2 TRBV5-4 TGTGCCAGCAGCTTTTGGACACAGAACACCGGGGAGCTGTTTTTT CASSFWTQNTGELFF
NA NA TRBJ2-3 TRBV10-1 TGCGCCAGCAGTGAGTCTGAAGATACGCAGTATTTT CASSESEDTQYF
TRBD2 NA TRBJ2-5 TRBV9 TGTGCCAGCAGCGGGTGGGGGGGCCAAGAGACCCAGTACTTC CASSGWGGQETQYF
NA NA TRBJ2-7 TRBV2 TGTGCCAGCAGTGAAATGGGGGGGCGATCCTACGAGCAGTACTTC CASSEMGGRSYEQYF
NA NA TRBJ2-1 TRBV4-1 TGCGCCAGCAGCCAAGGGGGCCAGAGCTCCTACAATGAGCAGTTCTTC CASSQGGQSSYNEQFF
NA NA TRBJ2-5 TRBV10-1 TGCGCCAGCAGTGAGTGGGGGCAAGAGACCCAGTACTTC CASSEWGQETQYF
NA NA TRBJ1-3 TRBV19 TGTGCCAGTAGTATAGACCCGGACCTCTCTGGAAACACCATATATTTT CASSIDPDLSGNTIYF
NA many TRBJ2-1 TRBV12-3/TRBV12-4 TGTGCCAGCACGACCCCCATGGGCAATGAGCAGTTCTTC CASTTPMGNEQFF
TRBD1 few TRBJ2-7 TRBV15 TGTGCCACCAGCAGAGATGGGACAGCAAGCTCCTACGAGCAGTACTTC CATSRDGTASSYEQYF
NA NA TRBJ1-1 TRBV7-9 TGTGCCAGCAGCCCTGACGGACGGGGAGCTTTCTTT CASSPDGRGAFF
NA NA TRBJ2-3 TRBV2 TGTGCCAAAAGGGGGGGACACACAGATACGCAGTATTTT CAKRGGHTDTQYF
TRBD1 few TRBJ1-1 TRBV11-2 TGTGCCAGCAGCGGCAGTGGACAGGGAAACACTGAAGCTTTCTTT CASSGSGQGNTEAFF
NA NA TRBJ2-3 TRBV6-5 TGTGCCAGCAGCCCGATGGCAGCGCGGGGCACAGATACGCAGTATTTT CASSPMAARGTDTQYF